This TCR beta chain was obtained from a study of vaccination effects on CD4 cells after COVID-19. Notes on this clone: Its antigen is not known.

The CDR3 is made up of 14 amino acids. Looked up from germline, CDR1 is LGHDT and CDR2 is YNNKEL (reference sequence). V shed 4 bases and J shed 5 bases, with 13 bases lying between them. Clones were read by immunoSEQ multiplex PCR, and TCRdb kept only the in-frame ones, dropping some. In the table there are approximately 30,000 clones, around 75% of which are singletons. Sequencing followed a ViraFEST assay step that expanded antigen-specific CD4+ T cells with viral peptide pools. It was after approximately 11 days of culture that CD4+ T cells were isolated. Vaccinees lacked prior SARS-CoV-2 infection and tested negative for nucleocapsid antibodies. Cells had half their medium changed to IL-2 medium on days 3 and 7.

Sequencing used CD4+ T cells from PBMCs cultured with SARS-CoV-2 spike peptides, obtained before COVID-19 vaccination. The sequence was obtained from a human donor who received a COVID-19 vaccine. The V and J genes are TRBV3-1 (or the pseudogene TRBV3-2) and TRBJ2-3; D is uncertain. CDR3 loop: CASSPGPSGDTQYF. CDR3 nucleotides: TGTGCCAGCAGCCCCGGACCGTCGGGAGATACGCAGTATTTT.